Presented here are 3 T cell receptor beta chains from one specimen sequenced in a study of cytomegalovirus exposure and HLA in healthy donors. Assay used: immunoSEQ multiplex PCR; TCRdb lists only in-frame clones, some missing. Altogether 95,000 to 150,000 clones are present, approximately 92% being singletons, with the ten largest covering approximately 1.1%. The sequenced sample was PBMCs. These receptors were taken from a young woman in good health and CMV-seronegative.

The chain couples TRBV30 to TRBJ1-2; perhaps TRBD1 as D (6 bases). This CDR3 contains 14 residues. Germline CDR1 is GTSNPN and CDR2 is SVGIG (reference sequence). Trimming pared 3 bases from V and 1 base from J, leaving 12 bases between. Written as DNA, the CDR3 is TGTGCCTGGAGACGTGACAGGAGTAACTATGGCTACACCTTC. Translation: CAWRRDRSNYGYTF.

The chain employs TRBV4-3 and TRBJ2-1, with 14 bases aligning to TRBD2. Germline V CDR1 and CDR2: LGHNA, YSLEER. The length of the CDR3 is 19 residues. Trimming cost V 0 bases and J 9 bases; bases outside gene matches: 13. CDR3 DNA sequence: TGCGCCAGCAGCCAAGAAGTTCACCTGGGACTAGCGGGAGTAGGTGAGCAGTTCTTC. This translates into CASSQEVHLGLAGVGEQFF.

V gene TRBV5-4 combines with J gene TRBJ2-5; the D is unclear. V was cut by 4 bases and J by 1 base, with 11 bases left in between. This CDR3 comprises 14 residues. Germline CDR1 is SGHNT and CDR2 is YYREEE (reference sequence). CDR3 residues: CASSLSQTQETQYF. The CDR3 DNA is TGTGCCAGCAGCCTGAGCCAAACCCAAGAGACCCAGTACTTC.